The text below deals with one T cell receptor (beta chain). The sample comes from a study of blood T cell repertoires in COVID-19. Turning to the study itself: The analysed material was cDNA or gDNA that came from T cells, B-cell-depleted T cells, or PBMCs.

In the study's own analysis: Using reference gene primer amplification, nucleated cell counts were estimated. The table came from immunoSEQ multiplex PCR; TCRdb's copy has only in-frame clones and leaves some out. For V, J and clone size, that table is used; D and trimming come from the DNA. There are over 55,000 clones in the sample; 70% to 85% occur only once, and roughly 39% lies in the top ten. Germline V gives CDR1 MDHEN, CDR2 SYDVKM. The CDR3 loop spans 11 amino acids. Deletions cut 2 bases from V and 5 bases from J, with 3 bases between. The sequencing sample was made of peripheral blood. The chain carries TRBV28 and TRBJ1-2; D call uncertain. This TCR came from a human donor in a cohort sampled during active COVID-19. The CDR3: CASSLRYGYTF. CDR3 nucleotide sequence: TGTGCCAGCAGTTTACGGTATGGCTACACCTTC.